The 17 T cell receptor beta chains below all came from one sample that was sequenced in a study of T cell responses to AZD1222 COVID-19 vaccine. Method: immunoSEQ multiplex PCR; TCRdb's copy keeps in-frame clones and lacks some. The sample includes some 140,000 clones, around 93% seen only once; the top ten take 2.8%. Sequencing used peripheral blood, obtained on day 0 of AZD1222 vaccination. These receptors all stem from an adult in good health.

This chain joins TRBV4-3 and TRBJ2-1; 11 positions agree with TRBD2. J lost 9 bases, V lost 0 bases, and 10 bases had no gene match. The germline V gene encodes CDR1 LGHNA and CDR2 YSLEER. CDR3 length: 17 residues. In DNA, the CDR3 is TGCGCCAGCAGCCAAGAGGGCCTAGCGGGGGGAGGGGGTGAGCAGTTCTTC. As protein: CASSQEGLAGGGGEQFF.

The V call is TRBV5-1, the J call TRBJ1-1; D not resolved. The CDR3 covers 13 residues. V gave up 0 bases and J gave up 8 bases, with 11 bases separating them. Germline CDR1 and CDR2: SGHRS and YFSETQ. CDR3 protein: CASSLGAYSEAFF. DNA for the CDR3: TGCGCCAGCAGCTTGGGTGCCTACAGCGAAGCTTTCTTT.

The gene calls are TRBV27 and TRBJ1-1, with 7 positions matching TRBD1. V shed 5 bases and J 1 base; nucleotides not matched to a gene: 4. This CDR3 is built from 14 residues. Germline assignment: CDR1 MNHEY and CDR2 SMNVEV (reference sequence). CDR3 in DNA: TGTGCCAGCAGTCCCGGGACAGCGAACACTGAAGCTTTCTTT. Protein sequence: CASSPGTANTEAFF.

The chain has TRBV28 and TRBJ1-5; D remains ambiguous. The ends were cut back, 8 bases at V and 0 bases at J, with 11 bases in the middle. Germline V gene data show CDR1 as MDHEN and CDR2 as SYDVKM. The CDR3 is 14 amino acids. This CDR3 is CASALGYSNQPQHF. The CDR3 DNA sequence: TGTGCCAGCGCATTGGGGTATAGCAATCAGCCCCAGCATTTT.

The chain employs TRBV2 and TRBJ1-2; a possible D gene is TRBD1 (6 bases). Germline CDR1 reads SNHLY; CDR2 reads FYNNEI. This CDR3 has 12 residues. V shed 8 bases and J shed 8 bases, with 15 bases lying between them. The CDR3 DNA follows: TGTGCCAGCGGAGGCAGGGGCTTAGGCTACACCTTC. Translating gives CASGGRGLGYTF.

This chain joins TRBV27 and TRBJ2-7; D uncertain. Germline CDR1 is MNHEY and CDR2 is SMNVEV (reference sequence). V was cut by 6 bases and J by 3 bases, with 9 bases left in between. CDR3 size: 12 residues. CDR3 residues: CASRYPGYEQYF. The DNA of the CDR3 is TGTGCCAGCAGATACCCAGGCTACGAGCAGTACTTC.

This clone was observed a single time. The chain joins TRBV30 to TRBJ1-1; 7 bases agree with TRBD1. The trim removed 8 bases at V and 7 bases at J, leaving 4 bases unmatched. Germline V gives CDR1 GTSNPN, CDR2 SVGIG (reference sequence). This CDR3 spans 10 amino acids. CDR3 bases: TGTGCCGGCCGGGACAGTGAAGCTTTCTTT. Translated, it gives CAGRDSEAFF. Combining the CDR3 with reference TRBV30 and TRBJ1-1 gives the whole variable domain SQTIHQWPATLVQPVGSPLSLECTVEGTSNPNLYWYRQAAGRGLQLLFYSVGIGQISSEVPQNLSASRPQDRQFILSSKKLLLSDSGFYLCAGRDSEAFFGQGTRLTVV.

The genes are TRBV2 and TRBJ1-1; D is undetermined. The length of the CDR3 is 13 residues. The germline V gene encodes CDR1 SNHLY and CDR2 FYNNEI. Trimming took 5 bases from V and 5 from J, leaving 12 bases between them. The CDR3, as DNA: TGTGCCAGCAGTATAGAGGGAGGGACTGAAGCTTTCTTT. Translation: CASSIEGGTEAFF.

The CDR3 is CASSFSGAGYGYTF. The CDR3 DNA is TGTGCCAGCAGTTTCTCGGGGGCGGGCTATGGCTACACCTTC. The chain combines TRBV27 with TRBJ1-2; TRBD1 is a possible D gene (6 bases). Between the trimmed V and J ends, which lost 3 bases and 4 bases, there was a span of 12 bases. There are 14 residues in the CDR3. Germline values: CDR1 MNHEY, CDR2 SMNVEV (reference sequence).

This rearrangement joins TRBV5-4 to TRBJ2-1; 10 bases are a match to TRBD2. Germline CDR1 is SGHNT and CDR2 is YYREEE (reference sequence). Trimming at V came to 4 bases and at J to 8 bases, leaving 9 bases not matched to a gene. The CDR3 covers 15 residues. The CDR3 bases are TGTGCCAGCAGCATCCTAGCGGGAGCTTTAGATGAGCAGTTCTTC. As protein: CASSILAGALDEQFF.

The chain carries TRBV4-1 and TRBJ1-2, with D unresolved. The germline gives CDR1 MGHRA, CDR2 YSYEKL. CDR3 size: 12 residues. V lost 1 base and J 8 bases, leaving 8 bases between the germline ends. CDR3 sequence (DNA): TGCGCCAGCAGCCAAGGGACCGGGGGCTACACCTTC. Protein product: CASSQGTGGYTF.

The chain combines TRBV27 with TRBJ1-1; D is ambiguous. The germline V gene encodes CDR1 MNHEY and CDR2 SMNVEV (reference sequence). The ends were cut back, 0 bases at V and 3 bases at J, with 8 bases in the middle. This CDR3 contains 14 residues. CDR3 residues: CASSLSGGYTEAFF. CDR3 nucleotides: TGTGCCAGCAGTTTATCTGGCGGTTACACTGAAGCTTTCTTT.

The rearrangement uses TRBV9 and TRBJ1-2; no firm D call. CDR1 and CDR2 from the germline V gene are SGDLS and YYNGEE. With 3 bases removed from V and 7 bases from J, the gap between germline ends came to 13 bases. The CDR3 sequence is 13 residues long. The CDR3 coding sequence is TGTGCCAGCAGCGCCTATCTGGTGGGTGGCTACACCTTC. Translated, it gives CASSAYLVGGYTF.

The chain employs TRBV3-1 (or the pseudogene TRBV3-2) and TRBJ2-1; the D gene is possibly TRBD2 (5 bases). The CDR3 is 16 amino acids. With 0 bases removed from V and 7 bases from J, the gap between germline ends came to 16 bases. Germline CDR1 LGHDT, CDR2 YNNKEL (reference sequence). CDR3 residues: CASSQDLSVPGNEQFF. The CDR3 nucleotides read TGTGCCAGCAGCCAAGATTTATCAGTCCCGGGAAATGAGCAGTTCTTC.

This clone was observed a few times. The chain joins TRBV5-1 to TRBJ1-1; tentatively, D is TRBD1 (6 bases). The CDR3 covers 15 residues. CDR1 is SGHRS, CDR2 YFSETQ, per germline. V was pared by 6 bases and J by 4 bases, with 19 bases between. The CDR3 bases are TGCGCCAGCACCATACAGGGTACTGGGGGCACTGAAGCTTTCTTT. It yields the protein CASTIQGTGGTEAFF.

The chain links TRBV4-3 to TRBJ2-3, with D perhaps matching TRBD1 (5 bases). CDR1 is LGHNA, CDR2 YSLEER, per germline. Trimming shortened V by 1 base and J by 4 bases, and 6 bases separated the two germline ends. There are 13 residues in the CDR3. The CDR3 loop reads CASSQAGPDTQYF. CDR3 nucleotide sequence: TGCGCCAGCAGCCAAGCAGGGCCAGATACGCAGTATTTT.

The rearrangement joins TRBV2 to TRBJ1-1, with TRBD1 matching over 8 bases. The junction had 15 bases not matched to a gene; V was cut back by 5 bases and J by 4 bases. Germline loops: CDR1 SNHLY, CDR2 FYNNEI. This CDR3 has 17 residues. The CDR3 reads CASSSSTGALRSTEAFF. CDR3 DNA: TGTGCCAGCAGTTCATCGACAGGGGCCCTGAGGAGCACTGAAGCTTTCTTT.